This is a list of T cell receptor beta chains from one sample in a study of control samples from healthy donors and cancer patients. Clones were read by immunoSEQ multiplex PCR, and TCRdb kept only the in-frame ones, dropping some. The data show roughly 170,000 clones, around 93% seen once. Sequencing was carried out using blood. The receptors here all came from a woman aged 55-70 years in good health. Each CDR3 is given with its conserved first and last residue. The order of the fields is D gene, V gene, clone size, J gene, CDR3 protein, CDR3 DNA. The D gene is left open where the match is weak. Only part of the rows carry a size: once, few, many, or a class if the clone is expanded.

d_call: TRBD2; v_call: TRBV9; clone_size: .; j_call: TRBJ2-2; cdr3_aa: CASRPGTSGGPGELFF; cdr3_nt: TGTGCCAGCAGACCCGGGACTAGCGGGGGACCCGGGGAGCTGTTTTTT
d_call: .; v_call: TRBV9; clone_size: .; j_call: TRBJ1-4; cdr3_aa: CASSVGVRDGEKLFF; cdr3_nt: TGTGCCAGCAGCGTAGGTGTCAGGGATGGGGAAAAACTGTTTTTT
d_call: .; v_call: TRBV7-2; clone_size: .; j_call: TRBJ2-1; cdr3_aa: CASSSYMGEQFF; cdr3_nt: TGTGCCAGCAGCTCGTATATGGGTGAGCAGTTCTTC
d_call: TRBD1; v_call: TRBV5-6; clone_size: .; j_call: TRBJ1-1; cdr3_aa: CASSYGQGEAFF; cdr3_nt: TGTGCCAGCAGCTATGGACAGGGGGAAGCTTTCTTT
d_call: .; v_call: TRBV3-1/TRBV3-2; clone_size: few; j_call: TRBJ1-1; cdr3_aa: CASSQEGANTEAFF; cdr3_nt: TGTGCCAGCAGCCAAGAAGGGGCGAACACTGAAGCTTTCTTT
d_call: .; v_call: TRBV20-1; clone_size: .; j_call: TRBJ1-4; cdr3_aa: CSASLGLGEKLFF; cdr3_nt: TGCAGTGCTAGTTTGGGCTTGGGGGAAAAACTGTTTTTT
d_call: .; v_call: TRBV5-6; clone_size: .; j_call: TRBJ2-5; cdr3_aa: CASRRAGDKETQYF; cdr3_nt: TGTGCCAGCAGGCGGGCAGGGGATAAAGAGACCCAGTACTTC
d_call: TRBD1; v_call: TRBV11-2; clone_size: .; j_call: TRBJ1-2; cdr3_aa: CASSETTGLIYGYTF; cdr3_nt: TGTGCCAGCAGCGAGACGACAGGGTTAATTTATGGCTACACCTTC
d_call: .; v_call: TRBV27; clone_size: .; j_call: TRBJ2-1; cdr3_aa: CASSLMAGEQFF; cdr3_nt: TGTGCCAGCAGTTTAATGGCGGGTGAGCAGTTCTTC
d_call: TRBD1; v_call: TRBV9; clone_size: .; j_call: TRBJ1-2; cdr3_aa: CASSQGQGTIYGYTF; cdr3_nt: TGTGCCAGCAGCCAGGGACAGGGGACGATCTATGGCTACACCTTC
d_call: TRBD2; v_call: TRBV3-1/TRBV3-2; clone_size: .; j_call: TRBJ2-7; cdr3_aa: CASSQGNSRGGSYEQYF; cdr3_nt: TGTGCCAGCAGCCAAGGGAATAGCCGGGGGGGGTCGTACGAGCAGTACTTC
d_call: .; v_call: TRBV9; clone_size: .; j_call: TRBJ1-1; cdr3_aa: CASSTHTNTEAFF; cdr3_nt: TGTGCCAGCAGCACACACACGAACACTGAAGCTTTCTTT
d_call: .; v_call: TRBV5-6; clone_size: once; j_call: TRBJ1-2; cdr3_aa: CASRLRGEHGYTF; cdr3_nt: TGTGCCAGCAGACTCAGAGGGGAACATGGCTACACCTTC
d_call: .; v_call: TRBV3-1/TRBV3-2; clone_size: .; j_call: TRBJ2-1; cdr3_aa: CASSQDERVYNEQFF; cdr3_nt: TGTGCCAGCAGCCAAGATGAGCGGGTCTACAATGAGCAGTTCTTC
d_call: .; v_call: TRBV29-1; clone_size: .; j_call: TRBJ1-3; cdr3_aa: CSVGDHASSGNTIYF; cdr3_nt: TGCAGCGTTGGGGACCATGCGAGTTCAGGAAACACCATATATTTT
d_call: .; v_call: TRBV3-1/TRBV3-2; clone_size: .; j_call: TRBJ2-3; cdr3_aa: CASSQEGGGDTQYF; cdr3_nt: TGTGCCAGCAGCCAAGAAGGCGGCGGGGATACGCAGTATTTT
d_call: TRBD1; v_call: TRBV30; clone_size: once; j_call: TRBJ1-1; cdr3_aa: CAWSMGQFVVDEAFF; cdr3_nt: TGTGCCTGGAGTATGGGACAGTTTGTAGTCGACGAAGCTTTCTTT
d_call: .; v_call: TRBV6-2/TRBV6-3; clone_size: .; j_call: TRBJ1-2; cdr3_aa: CASSMDRLDGYTF; cdr3_nt: TGTGCCAGCAGTATGGACAGATTAGACGGCTACACCTTC
d_call: .; v_call: TRBV19; clone_size: .; j_call: TRBJ1-2; cdr3_aa: CASSLGFYGYTF; cdr3_nt: TGTGCCAGTAGTCTGGGTTTCTATGGCTACACCTTC
d_call: .; v_call: TRBV19; clone_size: .; j_call: TRBJ1-1; cdr3_aa: CASETGNTEAFF; cdr3_nt: TGTGCCAGCGAAACAGGGAACACTGAAGCTTTCTTT
d_call: .; v_call: TRBV20-1; clone_size: .; j_call: TRBJ2-1; cdr3_aa: CSASTGTPSGEQFF; cdr3_nt: TGCAGTGCTAGTACCGGGACGCCTTCTGGTGAGCAGTTCTTC
d_call: .; v_call: TRBV7-2; clone_size: once; j_call: TRBJ2-3; cdr3_aa: CASSQARTGTDTQYF; cdr3_nt: TGTGCCAGCAGCCAAGCCAGGACAGGCACAGATACGCAGTATTTT
d_call: TRBD1; v_call: TRBV19; clone_size: .; j_call: TRBJ1-5; cdr3_aa: CASSNDRVEQPQHF; cdr3_nt: TGTGCCAGTAGTAATGACAGGGTAGAGCAGCCCCAGCATTTT
d_call: .; v_call: TRBV4-1; clone_size: few; j_call: TRBJ2-7; cdr3_aa: CASSRTPTDWSSYEQYF; cdr3_nt: TGCGCCAGCAGTCGCACCCCGACGGACTGGAGCTCCTACGAGCAGTACTTC
d_call: .; v_call: TRBV4-3; clone_size: once; j_call: TRBJ1-6; cdr3_aa: CASSQDSQGNSPLHF; cdr3_nt: TGCGCCAGCAGCCAAGACAGCCAGGGCAATTCACCCCTCCACTTT
d_call: TRBD1; v_call: TRBV7-3; clone_size: .; j_call: TRBJ1-2; cdr3_aa: CASSSTDRDGYTF; cdr3_nt: TGTGCCAGCAGCTCAACCGACAGGGACGGCTACACCTTC
d_call: .; v_call: TRBV7-9; clone_size: .; j_call: TRBJ1-4; cdr3_aa: CASSLEGEKLFF; cdr3_nt: TGTGCCAGCAGCTTGGAAGGAGAAAAACTGTTTTTT
d_call: .; v_call: TRBV19; clone_size: .; j_call: TRBJ1-5; cdr3_aa: CASSMWGRGTGNQPQHF; cdr3_nt: TGTGCCAGTAGTATGTGGGGCAGGGGAACGGGCAATCAGCCCCAGCATTTT
d_call: TRBD2; v_call: TRBV5-1; clone_size: .; j_call: TRBJ2-3; cdr3_aa: CASRETSGTDTQYF; cdr3_nt: TGCGCCAGCAGAGAGACTAGCGGCACAGATACGCAGTATTTT
d_call: TRBD1; v_call: TRBV5-5; clone_size: once; j_call: TRBJ1-2; cdr3_aa: CASSPQGQGNYGYTF; cdr3_nt: TGTGCCAGCAGCCCGCAGGGACAGGGGAACTATGGCTACACCTTC
d_call: .; v_call: TRBV6-2/TRBV6-3; clone_size: .; j_call: TRBJ1-2; cdr3_aa: CASSLNYGYTF; cdr3_nt: TGTGCCAGCAGCCTTAACTATGGCTACACCTTC
d_call: .; v_call: TRBV5-6; clone_size: .; j_call: TRBJ1-2; cdr3_aa: CASSLLGHYGYTF; cdr3_nt: TGTGCCAGCAGCCTTCTAGGCCACTATGGCTACACCTTC
d_call: .; v_call: TRBV12-3/TRBV12-4; clone_size: .; j_call: TRBJ1-1; cdr3_aa: CASSPTATEAFF; cdr3_nt: TGTGCCAGCAGTCCGACAGCCACTGAAGCTTTCTTT
d_call: .; v_call: TRBV5-6; clone_size: .; j_call: TRBJ1-6; cdr3_aa: CASSLRGGSYNSPLHF; cdr3_nt: TGTGCCAGCAGCTTGAGGGGGGGCTCCTATAATTCACCCCTCCACTTT
d_call: .; v_call: TRBV5-1; clone_size: .; j_call: TRBJ1-2; cdr3_aa: CASSLEVREGYGYTF; cdr3_nt: TGCGCCAGCAGCTTGGAGGTCAGGGAGGGCTATGGCTACACCTTC
d_call: .; v_call: TRBV2; clone_size: .; j_call: TRBJ1-4; cdr3_aa: CASSSGSGGVSEKLFF; cdr3_nt: TGTGCCAGCAGCAGTGGTAGCGGGGGCGTAAGTGAAAAACTGTTTTTT
d_call: .; v_call: TRBV5-1; clone_size: once; j_call: TRBJ2-1; cdr3_aa: CASSLPQGDEQFF; cdr3_nt: TGCGCCAGCAGCCTACCACAGGGCGATGAGCAGTTCTTC
d_call: .; v_call: TRBV10-1; clone_size: .; j_call: TRBJ1-3; cdr3_aa: CASSSGFHSLLPYSGNTIYF; cdr3_nt: TGCGCCAGCAGTTCAGGGTTTCACTCTTTGCTTCCCTACTCTGGAAACACCATATATTTT